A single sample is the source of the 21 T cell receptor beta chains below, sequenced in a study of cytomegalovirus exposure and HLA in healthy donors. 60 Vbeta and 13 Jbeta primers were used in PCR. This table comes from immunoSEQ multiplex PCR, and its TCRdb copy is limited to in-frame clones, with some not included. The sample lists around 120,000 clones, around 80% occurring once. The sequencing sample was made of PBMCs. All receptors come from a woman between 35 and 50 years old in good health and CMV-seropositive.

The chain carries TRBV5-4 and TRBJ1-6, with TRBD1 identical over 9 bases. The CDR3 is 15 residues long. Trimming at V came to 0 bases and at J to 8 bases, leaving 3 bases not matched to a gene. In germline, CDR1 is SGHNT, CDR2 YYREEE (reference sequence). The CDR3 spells CASSLDRGPYSPLHF. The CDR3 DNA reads TGTGCCAGCAGCTTGGACAGGGGGCCATATTCACCCCTCCACTTT.

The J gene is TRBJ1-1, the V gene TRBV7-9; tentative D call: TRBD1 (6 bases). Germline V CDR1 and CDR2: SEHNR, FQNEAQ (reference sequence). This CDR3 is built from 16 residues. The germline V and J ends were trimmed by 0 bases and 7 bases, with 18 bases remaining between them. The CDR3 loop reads CASSLALPGGANEAFF. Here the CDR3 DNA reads TGTGCCAGCAGCTTAGCTCTCCCGGGGGGGGCGAATGAAGCTTTCTTT.

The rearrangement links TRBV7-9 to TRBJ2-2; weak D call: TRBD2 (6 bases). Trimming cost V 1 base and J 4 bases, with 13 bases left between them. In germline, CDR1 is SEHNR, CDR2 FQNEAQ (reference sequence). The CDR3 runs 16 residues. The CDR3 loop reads CASSLEMGGPTGELFF. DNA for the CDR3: TGTGCCAGCAGCTTAGAAATGGGGGGACCCACCGGGGAGCTGTTTTTT.

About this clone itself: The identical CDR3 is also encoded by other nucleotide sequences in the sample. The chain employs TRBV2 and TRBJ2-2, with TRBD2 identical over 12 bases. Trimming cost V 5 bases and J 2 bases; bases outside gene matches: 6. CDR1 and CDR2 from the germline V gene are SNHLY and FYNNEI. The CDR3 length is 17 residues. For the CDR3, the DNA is TGTGCCAGCAGTCCCGAACTAGCGGGAGGTAACACCGGGGAGCTGTTTTTT. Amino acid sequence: CASSPELAGGNTGELFF.

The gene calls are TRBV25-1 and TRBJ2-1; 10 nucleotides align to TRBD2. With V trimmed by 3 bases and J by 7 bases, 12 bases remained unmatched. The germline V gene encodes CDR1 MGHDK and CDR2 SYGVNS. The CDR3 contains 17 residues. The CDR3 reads CASSEPHAAGGQNEQFF. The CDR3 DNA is TGTGCCAGCAGTGAGCCGCACGCAGCGGGAGGGCAGAATGAGCAGTTCTTC.

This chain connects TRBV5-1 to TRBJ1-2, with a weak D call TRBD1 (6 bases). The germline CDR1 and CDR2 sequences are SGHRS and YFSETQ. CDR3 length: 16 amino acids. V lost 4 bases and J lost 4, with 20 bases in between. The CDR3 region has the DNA TGCGCCAGCAGCAGGGGTTCCCAGAGGGACATCTATGGCTACACCTTC. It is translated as CASSRGSQRDIYGYTF.

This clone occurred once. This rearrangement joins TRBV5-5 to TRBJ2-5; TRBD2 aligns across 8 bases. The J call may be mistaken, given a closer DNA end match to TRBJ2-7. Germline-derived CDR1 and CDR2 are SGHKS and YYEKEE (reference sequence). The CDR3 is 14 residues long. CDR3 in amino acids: CASSLTSGVYEQYF. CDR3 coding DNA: TGTGCCAGCAGCTTGACTAGCGGAGTATACGAGCAGTACTTC.

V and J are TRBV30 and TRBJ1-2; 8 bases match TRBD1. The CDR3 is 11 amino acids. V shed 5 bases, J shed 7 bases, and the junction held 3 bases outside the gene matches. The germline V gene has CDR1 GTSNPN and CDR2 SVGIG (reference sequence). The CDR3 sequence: CAWGTGPGYTF. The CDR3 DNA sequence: TGTGCCTGGGGGACAGGTCCTGGCTACACCTTC.

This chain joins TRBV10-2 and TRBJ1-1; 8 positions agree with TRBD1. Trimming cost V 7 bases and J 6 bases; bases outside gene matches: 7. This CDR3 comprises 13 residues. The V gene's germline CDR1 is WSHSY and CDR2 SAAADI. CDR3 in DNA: TGCGCCAGCAACGGACAGGGAAAGGCTGAAGCTTTCTTT. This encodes CASNGQGKAEAFF.

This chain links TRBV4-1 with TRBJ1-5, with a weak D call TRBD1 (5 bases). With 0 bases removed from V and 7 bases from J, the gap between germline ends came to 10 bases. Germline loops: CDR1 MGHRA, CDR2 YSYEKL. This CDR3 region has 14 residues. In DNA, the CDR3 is TGCGCCAGCAGCCAAGATGGGGGGGAACAGCCCCAGCATTTT. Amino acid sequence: CASSQDGGEQPQHF.

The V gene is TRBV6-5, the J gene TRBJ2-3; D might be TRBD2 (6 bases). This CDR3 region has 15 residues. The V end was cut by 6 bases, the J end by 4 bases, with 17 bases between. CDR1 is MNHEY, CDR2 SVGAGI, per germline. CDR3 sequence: CASRPTWGVPDTQYF. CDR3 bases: TGTGCCAGCAGACCGACTTGGGGGGTCCCAGATACGCAGTATTTT.

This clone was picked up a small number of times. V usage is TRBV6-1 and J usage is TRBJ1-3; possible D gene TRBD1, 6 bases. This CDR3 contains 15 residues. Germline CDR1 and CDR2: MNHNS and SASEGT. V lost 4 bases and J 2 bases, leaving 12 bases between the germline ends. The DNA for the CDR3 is TGTGCCAGCAGTGCACAGGGTCAGGCTGGAAACACCATATATTTT. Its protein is CASSAQGQAGNTIYF.

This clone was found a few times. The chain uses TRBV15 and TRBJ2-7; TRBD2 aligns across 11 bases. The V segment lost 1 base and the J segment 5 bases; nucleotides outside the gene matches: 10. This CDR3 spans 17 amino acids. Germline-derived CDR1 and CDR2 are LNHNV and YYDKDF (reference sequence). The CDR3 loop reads CATSRGTSGREGNEQYF. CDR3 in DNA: TGTGCCACCAGCAGAGGGACTAGCGGGCGAGAAGGGAACGAGCAGTACTTC. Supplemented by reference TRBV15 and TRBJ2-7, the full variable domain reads DAMVIQNPRYQVTQFGKPVTLSCSQTLNHNVMYWYQQKSSQAPKLLFHYYDKDFNNEADTPDNFQSRRPNTSFCFLDIRSPGLGDTAMYLCATSRGTSGREGNEQYFGPGTRLTVT.

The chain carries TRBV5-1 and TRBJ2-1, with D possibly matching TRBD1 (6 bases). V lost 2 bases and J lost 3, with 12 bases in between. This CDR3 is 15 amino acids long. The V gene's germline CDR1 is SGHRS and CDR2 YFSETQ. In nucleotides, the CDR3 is TGCGCCAGCAGCTTCAAGGCAGGGGACTACAATGAGCAGTTCTTC. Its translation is CASSFKAGDYNEQFF.

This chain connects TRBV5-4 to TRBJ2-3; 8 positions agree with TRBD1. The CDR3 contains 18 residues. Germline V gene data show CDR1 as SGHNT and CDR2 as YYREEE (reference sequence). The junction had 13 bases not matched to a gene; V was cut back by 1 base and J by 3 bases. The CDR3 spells CASSLPQGARSSTDTQYF. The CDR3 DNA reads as TGTGCCAGCAGCTTGCCGCAGGGGGCGCGGTCGTCAACAGATACGCAGTATTTT. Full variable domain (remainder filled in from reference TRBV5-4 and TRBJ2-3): ETGVTQSPTHLIKTRGQQVTLRCSSQSGHNTVSWYQQALGQGPQFIFQYYREEENGRGNFPPRFSGLQFPNYSSELNVNALELDDSALYLCASSLPQGARSSTDTQYFGPGTRLTVL.

The CDR3 bases are TGCGCCAGCAGCTGGGGAGGGAGCCTATCCTACGAGCAGTACTTC. Its protein is CASSWGGSLSYEQYF. This rearrangement joins TRBV5-1 to TRBJ2-7; 7 bases match TRBD2. The CDR3 is 15 residues long. J gave up 1 base and V 3 bases, and 7 bases lay outside the gene matches. Germline V gene data show CDR1 as SGHRS and CDR2 as YFSETQ.

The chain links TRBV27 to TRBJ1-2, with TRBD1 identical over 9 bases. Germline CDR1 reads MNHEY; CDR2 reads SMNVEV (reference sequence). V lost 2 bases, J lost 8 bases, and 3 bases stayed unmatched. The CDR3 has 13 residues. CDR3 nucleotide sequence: TGTGCCAGCAGTTTAAGGACAGGGGAGGGCTACACCTTC. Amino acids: CASSLRTGEGYTF.

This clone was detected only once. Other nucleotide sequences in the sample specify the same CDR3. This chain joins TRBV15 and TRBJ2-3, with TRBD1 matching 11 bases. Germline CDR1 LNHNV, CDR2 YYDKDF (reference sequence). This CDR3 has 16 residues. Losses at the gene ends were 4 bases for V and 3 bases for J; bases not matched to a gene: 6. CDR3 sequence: CATSKGQGGATDTQYF. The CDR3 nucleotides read TGTGCCACCAGCAAGGGACAGGGGGGAGCAACAGATACGCAGTATTTT.

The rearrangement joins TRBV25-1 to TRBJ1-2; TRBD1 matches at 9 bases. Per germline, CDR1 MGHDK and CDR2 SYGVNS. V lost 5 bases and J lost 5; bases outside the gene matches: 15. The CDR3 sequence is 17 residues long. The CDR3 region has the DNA TGTGCCAGCAGTCCCGGGACAGGGCTTTGGGGGCTTTATGGCTACACCTTC. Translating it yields CASSPGTGLWGLYGYTF.

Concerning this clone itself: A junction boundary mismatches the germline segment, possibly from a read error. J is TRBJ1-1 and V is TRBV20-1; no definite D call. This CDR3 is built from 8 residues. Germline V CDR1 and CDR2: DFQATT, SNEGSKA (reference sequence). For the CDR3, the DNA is TGCAGTGCCGCTCGGGGTTACTTT. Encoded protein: CSAARGYF.

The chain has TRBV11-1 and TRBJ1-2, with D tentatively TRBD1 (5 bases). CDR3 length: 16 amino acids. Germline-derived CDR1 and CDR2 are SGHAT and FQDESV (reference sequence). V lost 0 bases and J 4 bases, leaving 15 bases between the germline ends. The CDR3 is CASSLAGAAPSYGYTF. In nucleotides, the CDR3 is TGTGCCAGCAGCTTAGCTGGGGCAGCTCCGTCCTATGGCTACACCTTC.